Sequencing of this TCR beta chain was carried out in a study of blood T cell repertoires in COVID-19. Overall study context: From the United States, Italy and Spain came samples of acute and convalescent COVID-19. The cDNA or gDNA used as material had been derived from T cells, B-cell-depleted T cells, or PBMCs.

Per the authors' pipeline: From reference gene primer amplification, estimates of nucleated cell counts were derived. Profiling relied on immunoSEQ multiplex PCR, and the TCRdb table lists in-frame clones only, not all of them. The V and J calls and clone size are taken from that table; D and trimming were inferred from the DNA. The sample has tens of thousands of clones; under 90% are singletons. The source material was peripheral blood. The sequence was collected from a man in his 70s with active or convalescent COVID-19.

CDR3 sequence reads: CAWNLGGAQGTQYF. The CDR3, as DNA: TGTGCCTGGAACCTTGGGGGGGCGCAGGGGACGCAGTATTTT. The chain couples TRBV30 to TRBJ2-3; a possible D gene is TRBD2 (7 bases). Trimming took 4 bases from V and 9 from J, leaving 20 bases between them. Per germline, CDR1 GTSNPN and CDR2 SVGIG (reference sequence). This CDR3 region has 14 residues.